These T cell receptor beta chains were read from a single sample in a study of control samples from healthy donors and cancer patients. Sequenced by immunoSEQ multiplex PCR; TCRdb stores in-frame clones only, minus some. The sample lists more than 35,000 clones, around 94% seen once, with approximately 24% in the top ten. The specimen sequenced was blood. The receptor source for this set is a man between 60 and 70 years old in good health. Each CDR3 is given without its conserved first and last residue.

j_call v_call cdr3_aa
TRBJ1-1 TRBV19 ASSIGGGNTEAF
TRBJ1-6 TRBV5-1 ASSPYESLGKSPLH
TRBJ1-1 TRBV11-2 ASSGTNAF
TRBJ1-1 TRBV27 ASSPSGRDRGTEAF
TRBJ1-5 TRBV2 ASNPRGGQPQH
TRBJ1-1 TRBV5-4 ASSPLLNTEAF
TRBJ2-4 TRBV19 ASSMVGGSFNIQY
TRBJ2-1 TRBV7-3 ASSLTFPSGGSYNEQF
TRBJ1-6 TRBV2 ASSTSGVNSPLH
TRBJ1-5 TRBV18 ASSQEGNQPQH
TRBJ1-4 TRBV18 ASSPRGGTRGEKLF
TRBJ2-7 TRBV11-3 ASSLDPRVGYEQY
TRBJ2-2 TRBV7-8 ASSFLNTGELF
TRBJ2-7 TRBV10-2 ASSRRAIGYEQY
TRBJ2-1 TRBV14 ASSPRWGDYNEQF
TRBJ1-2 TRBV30 AWMGQGVAGYT
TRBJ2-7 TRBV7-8 ASSSNLGRSEQY
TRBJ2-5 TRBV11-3 ASSHEGQETQY